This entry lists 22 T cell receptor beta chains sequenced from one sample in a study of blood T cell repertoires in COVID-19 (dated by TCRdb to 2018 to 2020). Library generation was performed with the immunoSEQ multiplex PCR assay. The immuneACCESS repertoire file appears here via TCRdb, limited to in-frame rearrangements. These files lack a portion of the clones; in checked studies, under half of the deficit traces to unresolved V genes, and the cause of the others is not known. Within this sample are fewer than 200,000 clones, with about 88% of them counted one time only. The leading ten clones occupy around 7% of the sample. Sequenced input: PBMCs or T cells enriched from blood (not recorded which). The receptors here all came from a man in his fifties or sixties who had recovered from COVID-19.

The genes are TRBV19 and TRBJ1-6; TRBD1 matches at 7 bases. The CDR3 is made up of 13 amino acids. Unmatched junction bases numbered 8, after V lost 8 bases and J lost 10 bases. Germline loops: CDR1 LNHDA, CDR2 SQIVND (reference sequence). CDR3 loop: CASHPRGRSPLHF. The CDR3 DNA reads TGTGCCAGTCATCCCAGGGGGAGATCACCCCTCCACTTT.

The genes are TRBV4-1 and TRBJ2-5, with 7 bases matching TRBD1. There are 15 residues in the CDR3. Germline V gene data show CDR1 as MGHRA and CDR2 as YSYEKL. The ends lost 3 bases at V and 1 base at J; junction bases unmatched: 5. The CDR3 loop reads CASSQWGQTQETQYF. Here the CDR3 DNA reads TGCGCCAGCAGCCAGTGGGGACAGACCCAAGAGACCCAGTACTTC.

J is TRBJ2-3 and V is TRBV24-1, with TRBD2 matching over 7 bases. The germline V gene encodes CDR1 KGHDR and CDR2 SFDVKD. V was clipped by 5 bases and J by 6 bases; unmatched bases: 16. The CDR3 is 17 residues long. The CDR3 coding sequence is TGTGCCACCAGTGCGACACCAGGACTAGGCGGGGTTGATACGCAGTATTTT. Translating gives CATSATPGLGGVDTQYF.

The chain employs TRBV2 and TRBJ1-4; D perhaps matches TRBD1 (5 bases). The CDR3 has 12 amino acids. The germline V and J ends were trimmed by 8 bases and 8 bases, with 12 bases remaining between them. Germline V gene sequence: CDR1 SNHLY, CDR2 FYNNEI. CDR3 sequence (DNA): TGTGCCAGCGGGGACTTGGGGGAAAAACTGTTTTTT. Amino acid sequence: CASGDLGEKLFF. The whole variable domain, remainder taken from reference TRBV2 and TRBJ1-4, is EPEVTQTPSHQVTQMGQEVILRCVPISNHLYFYWYRQILGQKVEFLVSFYNNEISEKSEIFDDQFSVERPDGSNFTLKIRSTKLEDSAMYFCASGDLGEKLFFGSGTQLSVL.

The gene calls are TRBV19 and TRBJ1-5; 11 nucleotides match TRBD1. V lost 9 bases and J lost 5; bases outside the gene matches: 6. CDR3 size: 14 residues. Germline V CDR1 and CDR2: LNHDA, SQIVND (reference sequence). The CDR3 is CASGTGGIDQPQHF. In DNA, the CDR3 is TGTGCCAGCGGGACAGGGGGAATTGATCAGCCCCAGCATTTT.

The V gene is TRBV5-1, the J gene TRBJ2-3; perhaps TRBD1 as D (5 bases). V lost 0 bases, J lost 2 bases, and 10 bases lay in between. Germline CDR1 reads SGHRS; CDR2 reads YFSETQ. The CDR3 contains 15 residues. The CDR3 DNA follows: TGCGCCAGCAGCTTGGAGGGCAGGGACACAGATACGCAGTATTTT. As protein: CASSLEGRDTDTQYF. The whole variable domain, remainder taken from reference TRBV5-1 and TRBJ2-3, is KAGVTQTPRYLIKTRGQQVTLSCSPISGHRSVSWYQQTPGQGLQFLFEYFSETQRNKGNFPGRFSGRQFSNSRSEMNVSTLELGDSALYLCASSLEGRDTDTQYFGPGTRLTVL.

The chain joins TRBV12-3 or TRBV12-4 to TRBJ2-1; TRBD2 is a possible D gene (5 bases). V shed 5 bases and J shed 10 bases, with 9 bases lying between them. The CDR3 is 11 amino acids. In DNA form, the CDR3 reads TGTGCCAGCAGTCTCAAGCGGGAGCAGTTCTTC. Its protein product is CASSLKREQFF.

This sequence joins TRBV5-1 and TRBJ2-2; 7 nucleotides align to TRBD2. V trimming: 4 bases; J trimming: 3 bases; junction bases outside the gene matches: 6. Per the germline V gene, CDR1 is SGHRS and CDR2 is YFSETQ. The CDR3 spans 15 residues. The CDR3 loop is CASSRGVTDTGELFF. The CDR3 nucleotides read TGCGCCAGCAGCCGGGGGGTCACTGACACCGGGGAGCTGTTTTTT.

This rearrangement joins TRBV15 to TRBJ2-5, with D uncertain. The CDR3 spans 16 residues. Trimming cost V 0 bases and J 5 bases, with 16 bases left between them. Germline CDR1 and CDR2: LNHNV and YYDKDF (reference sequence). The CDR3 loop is CATSRDPNLMMETQYF. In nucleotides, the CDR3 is TGTGCCACCAGCAGAGATCCTAACCTCATGATGGAGACCCAGTACTTC.

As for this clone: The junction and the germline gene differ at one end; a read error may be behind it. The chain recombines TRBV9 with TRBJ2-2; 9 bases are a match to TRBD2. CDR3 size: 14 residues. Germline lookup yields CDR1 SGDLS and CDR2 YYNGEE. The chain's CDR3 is CASSPTPERGVLFF. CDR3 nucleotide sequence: TGTGCCAGCAGCCCTACACCGGAGCGGGGGGTGCTGTTTTTT. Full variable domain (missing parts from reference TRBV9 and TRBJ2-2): DSGVTQTPKHLITATGQRVTLRCSPRSGDLSVYWYQQSLDQGLQFLIQYYNGEERAKGNILERFSAQQFPDLHSELNLSSLELGDSALYFCASSPTPERGVLFFGEGSRLTVL.

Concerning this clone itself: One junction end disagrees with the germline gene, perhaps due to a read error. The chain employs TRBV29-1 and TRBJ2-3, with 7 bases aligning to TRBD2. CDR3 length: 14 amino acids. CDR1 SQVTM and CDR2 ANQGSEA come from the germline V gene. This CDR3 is CSAEREGSTDTQYF. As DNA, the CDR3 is TGCAGCGCTGAAAGGGAGGGTAGCACAGATACGCAGTATTTT.

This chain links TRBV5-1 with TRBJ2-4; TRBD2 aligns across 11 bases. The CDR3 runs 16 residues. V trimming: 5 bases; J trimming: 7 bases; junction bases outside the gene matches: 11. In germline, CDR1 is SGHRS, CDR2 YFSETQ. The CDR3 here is CASSSGLAVFGNIQYF. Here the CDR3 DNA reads TGCGCCAGCAGTTCGGGACTAGCGGTATTTGGGAACATTCAGTACTTC. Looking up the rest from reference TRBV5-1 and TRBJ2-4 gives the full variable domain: KAGVTQTPRYLIKTRGQQVTLSCSPISGHRSVSWYQQTPGQGLQFLFEYFSETQRNKGNFPGRFSGRQFSNSRSEMNVSTLELGDSALYLCASSSGLAVFGNIQYFGAGTRLSVL.

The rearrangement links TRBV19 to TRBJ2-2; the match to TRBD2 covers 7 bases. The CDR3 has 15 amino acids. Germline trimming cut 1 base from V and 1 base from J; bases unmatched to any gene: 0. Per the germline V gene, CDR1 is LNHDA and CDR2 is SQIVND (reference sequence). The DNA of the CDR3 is TGTGCCAGTAGTATAGGCGGGGGGAACACCGGGGAGCTGTTTTTT. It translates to CASSIGGGNTGELFF.

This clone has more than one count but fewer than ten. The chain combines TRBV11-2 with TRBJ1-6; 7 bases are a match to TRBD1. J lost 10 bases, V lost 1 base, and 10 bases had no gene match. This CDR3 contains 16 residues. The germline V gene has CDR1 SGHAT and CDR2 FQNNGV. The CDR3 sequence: CASSLGGTVQGSPLHF. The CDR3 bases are TGTGCCAGCAGCTTAGGAGGGACAGTTCAAGGATCACCCCTCCACTTT.

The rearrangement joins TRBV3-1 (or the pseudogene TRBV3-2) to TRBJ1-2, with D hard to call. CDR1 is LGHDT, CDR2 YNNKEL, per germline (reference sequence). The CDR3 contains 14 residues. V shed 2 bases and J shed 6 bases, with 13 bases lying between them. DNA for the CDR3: TGTGCCAGCAGCCAAAGCCGAGGGTCCCATGGCTACACCTTC. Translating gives CASSQSRGSHGYTF.

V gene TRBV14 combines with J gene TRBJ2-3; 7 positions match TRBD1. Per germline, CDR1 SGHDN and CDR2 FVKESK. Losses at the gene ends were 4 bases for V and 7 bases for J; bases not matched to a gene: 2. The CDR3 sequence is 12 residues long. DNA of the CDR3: TGTGCCAGCAGCCGGGACAGCCATACGCAGTATTTT. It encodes CASSRDSHTQYF.

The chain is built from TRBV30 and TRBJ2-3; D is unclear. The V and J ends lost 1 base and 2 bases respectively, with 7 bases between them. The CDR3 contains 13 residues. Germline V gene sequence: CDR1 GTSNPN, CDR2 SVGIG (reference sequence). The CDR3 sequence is CAWSGRFTDTQYF. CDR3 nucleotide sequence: TGTGCCTGGAGTGGCAGGTTCACAGATACGCAGTATTTT.

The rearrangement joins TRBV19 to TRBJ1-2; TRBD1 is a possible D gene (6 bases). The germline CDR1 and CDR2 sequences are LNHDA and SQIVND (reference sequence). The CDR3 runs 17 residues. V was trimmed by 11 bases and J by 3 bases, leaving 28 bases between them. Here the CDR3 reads CAQGLPSTDALDYGYTF. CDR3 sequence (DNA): TGTGCCCAGGGGCTCCCCTCGACAGACGCCTTAGACTATGGCTACACCTTC. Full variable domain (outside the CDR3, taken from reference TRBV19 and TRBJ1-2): DGGITQSPKYLFRKEGQNVTLSCEQNLNHDAMYWYRQDPGQGLRLIYYSQIVNDFQKGDIAEGYSVSREKKESFPLTVTSAQKNPTAFYLCAQGLPSTDALDYGYTFGSGTRLTVV.

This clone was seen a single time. The CDR3 DNA sequence: TGTGCCAGCAGCTTAACAGGGACCACCGGGGAGCTGTTTTTT. It encodes CASSLTGTTGELFF. This chain links TRBV7-2 with TRBJ2-2, with a weak D call TRBD1 (6 bases). The CDR3 covers 14 residues. Germline CDR1 and CDR2: SGHTA and FQGNSA. With 2 bases removed from V and 4 bases from J, the gap between germline ends came to 8 bases.

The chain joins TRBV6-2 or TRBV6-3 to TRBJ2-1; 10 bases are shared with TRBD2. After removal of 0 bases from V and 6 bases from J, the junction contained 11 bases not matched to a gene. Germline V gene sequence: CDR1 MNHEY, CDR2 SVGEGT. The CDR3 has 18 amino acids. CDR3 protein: CASSYSNSAGGRSNEQFF. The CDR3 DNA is TGTGCCAGCAGTTACTCGAATTCAGCGGGGGGGCGATCCAATGAGCAGTTCTTC.

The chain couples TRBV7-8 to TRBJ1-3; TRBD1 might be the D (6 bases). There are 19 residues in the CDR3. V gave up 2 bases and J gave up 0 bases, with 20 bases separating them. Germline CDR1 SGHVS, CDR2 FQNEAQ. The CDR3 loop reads CASSLRVREGGLSGNTIYF. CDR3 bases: TGTGCCAGCAGCTTACGGGTTCGGGAGGGGGGACTCTCTGGAAACACCATATATTTT.

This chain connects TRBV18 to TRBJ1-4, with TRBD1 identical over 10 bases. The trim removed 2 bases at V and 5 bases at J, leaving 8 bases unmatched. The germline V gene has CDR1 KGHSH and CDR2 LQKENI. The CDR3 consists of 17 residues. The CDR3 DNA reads TGTGCCAGCTCACCAGGTTCGCCGGGACAGGGGAATGAAAAACTGTTTTTT. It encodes CASSPGSPGQGNEKLFF.